The sequence of this T cell receptor (beta chain) was determined in a study of response to subunit inactivated influenza vaccine. Each CDR3 protein gets one entry after TCRdb re-called the RT-PCR reads with MiXCR. The sample has some 150,000 distinct CDR3 sequences, about 12% seen once. With 3 bases removed from V and 4 bases from J, the gap between germline ends came to 9 bases. This CDR3 is built from 13 residues. Germline loops: CDR1 SEHNR, CDR2 FQNEAQ (reference sequence). These data were also reused for a study on T cells expressing NK-cell markers. From that study: cDNA encoding TCR beta was synthesized via 5'RACE template switching incorporating UMIs. Dominance of the CD3+CD56-NKG2C+ fraction by these clonotypes also held in a handful of donors.

The origin of this receptor is a man aged 50 or older who received an inactivated influenza vaccine. The V call is TRBV7-9, the J call TRBJ1-2; the D is unclear. Material: CD8+ T cells sorted from PBMCs, obtained about 12 days after vaccination. The CDR3 DNA sequence: TGTGCCAGCAGCTTGAGTCCGGTCTATGGCTACACCTTC. This gives the protein CASSLSPVYGYTF.